Reported below is one T cell receptor (beta chain). This clone was picked up one time. It has no known antigen specificity. No much larger clonotype is one base removed from it; base qualities were not supplied. This sample was taken from a study of T cell responses to AZD1222 COVID-19 vaccine (dated by TCRdb to the early 2020s). About the study as a whole: AZD1222 recipients given second doses at about 4 weeks or at about 12 weeks were pooled, since spike-specific TCR depth and breadth were not found to differ between the two schedules. TCR sequencing covered 230 or so trial participants: 200 to 210 given two doses of AZD1222 and approximately 26 given two doses of MenACWY control vaccine. Trial participants were enrolled by age into 18-55, 56-69 and 70-plus year subgroups, with about 150, 28 and 57 TCR-sequenced participants respectively. The study at large found these results: After two AZD1222 doses, both the breadth and the depth of spike-specific TCRs were significantly higher than at day 0 and than in MenACWY recipients. The 56-69-year group was small, and its depth increase did not reach significance, likely because of low power. The vaccine-associated CD4 TCRs covered the entire spike protein, and the dominant responses fell in regions 160-218 and 743-854. Conclusions about previously exposed vaccinees are limited, since just five to seven AZD1222 recipients were seropositive for SARS-CoV-2 at baseline. Participants were mostly white British, with more females than males. The authors suggested clonal diversity may have been underestimated. Because no day 14 peak-response samples were available, the repertoires could be characterized only after the peak T cell response. Reportedly, almost half of the unique spike-specific TCRs recognized epitopes lying outside the regions that are mutated in the B.1.351 and B.1.1.7 variants.

Taken with the paper, the label for time point translates to: baseline before first vaccination. Vaccinee samples came from UK trials COV001 and COV002, including a single-blind randomized controlled phase 2/3 trial of AZD1222 (ChAdOx1 nCoV-19) in healthy adults. Trial participant PBMC samples were collected at day 0 and day 28 after the second dose for TCRbeta chain sequencing. The CDR3 regions of human TCRbeta chains were analyzed by immunosequencing. The paper's data handling went like this. Repertoire TCRs were matched against a reference library of SARS-CoV-2-specific TCRs generated with the MIRA antigen-specificity platform. Breadth meant the fraction of unique TCRs that were SARS-CoV-2-associated, whereas depth meant the fraction of total T cells that were SARS-CoV-2-associated. Using the MIRA data, each spike-specific TCR was mapped to the spike region that the TCR reacts to and placed in a CD4 or CD8 class. Log10-transformed breadth and depth values were compared by one-way ANOVA with Sidak's multiple comparisons tests. The immuneACCESS repertoire file appears here via TCRdb, limited to in-frame rearrangements. These files lack a portion of the clones; in checked studies, under half of the deficit traces to unresolved V genes, and the cause of the others is not known. For V, J and clone size, that table is used; D and trimming come from the DNA. The sample has some 100,000 clones on record, approximately 93% of them singletons. Clones ranked in the top ten supply approximately 4.9% of the sample.

V sheds 1 base and J sheds 4 bases, leaving 16 bases between their ends. Inclusive of the bounding cysteine and phenylalanine, the CDR3 is 16 residues long. This entry keeps only the CDR3 DNA: 48 bases, framed from base 1. CDR1 and CDR2 are read off the germline V gene as SGHDN and FVKESK. Sequencing used peripheral blood, obtained on day 0 of AZD1222 vaccination. The chain uses TRBV14 and TRBJ2-5; a tentative D call is TRBD2 (5 bases match). This clonotype originated in an adult in good health. The CDR3 here reads CASSQGGVGVLETQYF. The nucleotide sequence is given as TGTGCCAGCAGCCAAGGAGGAGTCGGGGTCTTAGAGACCCAGTACTTC. The CDR3 plus the reference TRBV14 and TRBJ2-5 genes for the other parts give the full variable domain: EAGVTQFPSHSVIEKGQTVTLRCDPISGHDNLYWYRRVMGKEIKFLLHFVKESKQDESGMPNNRFLAERTGGTYSTLKVQPAELEDSGVYFCASSQGGVGVLETQYFGPGTRLLVL.